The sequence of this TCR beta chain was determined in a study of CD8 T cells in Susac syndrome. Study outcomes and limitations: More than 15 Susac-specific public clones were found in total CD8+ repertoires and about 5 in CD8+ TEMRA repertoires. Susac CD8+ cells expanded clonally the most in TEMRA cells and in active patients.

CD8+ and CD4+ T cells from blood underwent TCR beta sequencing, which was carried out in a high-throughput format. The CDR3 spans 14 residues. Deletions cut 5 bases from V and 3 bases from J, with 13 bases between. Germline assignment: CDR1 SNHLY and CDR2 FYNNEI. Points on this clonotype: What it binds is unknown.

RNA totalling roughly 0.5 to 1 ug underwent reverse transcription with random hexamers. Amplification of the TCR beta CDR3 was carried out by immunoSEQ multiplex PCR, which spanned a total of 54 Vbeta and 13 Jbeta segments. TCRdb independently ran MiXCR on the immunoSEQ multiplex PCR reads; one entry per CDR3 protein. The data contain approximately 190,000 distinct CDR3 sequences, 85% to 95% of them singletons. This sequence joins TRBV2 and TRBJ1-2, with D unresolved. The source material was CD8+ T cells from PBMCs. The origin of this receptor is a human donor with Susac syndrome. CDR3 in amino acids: CASSPGGLYYGYTF. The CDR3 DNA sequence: TGTGCCAGCAGTCCTGGCGGACTGTACTATGGCTACACCTTC.